These 18 T cell receptor beta chains originate from one sample sequenced in a study of cytomegalovirus exposure and HLA in healthy donors. PCR was performed using 60 Vbeta and 13 Jbeta primers. Only in-frame clones appear in the TCRdb table, and some are missing; sequencing was by immunoSEQ multiplex PCR. Among about 180,000 clones, over 75% were seen once, and the ten largest hold 1%. The sample comprised PBMCs. Receptors originate from a woman aged 50 to 60 in good health and CMV-seropositive.

The gene calls are TRBV10-3 and TRBJ2-4; 7 nucleotides align to TRBD2. The CDR3 has 15 amino acids. The V gene end was trimmed by 3 bases and the J gene end by 6 bases; junction bases not matched to a gene: 8. CDR1 is ENHRY and CDR2 is SYGVKD in the germline V gene. The CDR3 protein is CAISDLREEGNIQYF. The CDR3 DNA reads TGTGCCATCAGTGATCTACGGGAGGAGGGAAACATTCAGTACTTC.

This chain links TRBV6-5 with TRBJ2-7; tentatively, D is TRBD1 (6 bases). Germline values: CDR1 MNHEY, CDR2 SVGAGI. V gave up 6 bases and J gave up 0 bases, with 15 bases separating them. The CDR3 length is 15 residues. The CDR3 sequence is CASSRDIPSSYEQYF. The CDR3 bases are TGTGCCAGCAGCCGGGACATCCCAAGCTCCTACGAGCAGTACTTC.

The chain is built from TRBV10-3 and TRBJ2-5; 8 bases align to TRBD1. Judging by the DNA end, TRBJ2-7 fits better; the J call may be wrong. Germline lookup yields CDR1 ENHRY and CDR2 SYGVKD. This CDR3 region has 15 residues. The CDR3 DNA reads TGTGCCATCAGTGACTCAGACAGGGGAAGCTACGAGCAGTACTTC. Encoded protein: CAISDSDRGSYEQYF.

This clone appeared many times. This chain links TRBV7-8 with TRBJ1-1; possible D gene TRBD1, 5 bases. This CDR3 spans 13 amino acids. From germline, CDR1 is SGHVS and CDR2 FQNEAQ. Trimming left V 6 bases short and J 5 bases short, with 13 bases between. DNA of the CDR3: TGTGCCAGCAGGGGGCGTGCGAGAACTGAAGCTTTCTTT. Protein: CASRGRARTEAFF.

CDR3 sequence reads: CASSLPQSVAFF. In DNA form, the CDR3 reads TGTGCCAGCAGCTTGCCTCAATCGGTAGCTTTCTTT. The chain couples TRBV5-4 to TRBJ1-1, with D unclear. Trimming cost V 1 base and J 10 bases, with 11 bases left between them. The germline V gene encodes CDR1 SGHNT and CDR2 YYREEE (reference sequence). The CDR3 loop spans 12 amino acids.

The V gene is TRBV7-3, the J gene TRBJ2-7, with a weak D call TRBD1 (5 bases). V dropped 7 bases and J dropped 7 bases, with 17 bases sitting between them. The CDR3 covers 13 residues. CDR1 and CDR2 (germline): SGHTA, FQGTGA. CDR3 in DNA: TGTGCCAGCACCGCTTATCAGGGATTTGAGCAGTACTTC. It is translated as CASTAYQGFEQYF.

V and J are TRBV7-8 and TRBJ1-2; D call uncertain. Germline V gene data show CDR1 as SGHVS and CDR2 as FQNEAQ. The CDR3 has 14 amino acids. V was shortened by 2 bases and J by 4 bases, with 11 bases between the two germline ends. The DNA of the CDR3 is TGTGCCAGCAGCTTAAACGAGCTTTCCTATGGCTACACCTTC. As protein: CASSLNELSYGYTF.

This sequence joins TRBV5-1 and TRBJ2-7, with 7 bases identical to TRBD2. V lost 0 bases to trimming and J lost 1 base; unmatched junction nucleotides: 4. Germline V gene lookup returns CDR1 SGHRS and CDR2 YFSETQ. CDR3 length: 15 residues. The CDR3 region has the DNA TGCGCCAGCAGCTTGGCGCTAGCGGATTCCTACGAGCAGTACTTC. Translation gives CASSLALADSYEQYF.

This chain connects TRBV14 to TRBJ1-1; maybe TRBD1 (6 bases). V shed 0 bases and J shed 11 bases, with 22 bases lying between them. CDR3 length: 16 amino acids. Per germline, CDR1 SGHDN and CDR2 FVKESK. The CDR3, as DNA: TGTGCCAGCAGCCAAGATAGGGGGTCCTGGAGTCCGGCGGCTTTCTTT. Amino acids: CASSQDRGSWSPAAFF.

The gene calls are TRBV4-2 and TRBJ1-5; D is unclear. This CDR3 region has 13 residues. The ends were cut back, 0 bases at V and 7 bases at J, with 7 bases in the middle. CDR1 and CDR2 from the germline V gene are LGHNA and YNFKEQ. In DNA, the CDR3 is TGTGCCAGCAGCCAAGATTGGCGGCAGCCCCAGCATTTT. Protein: CASSQDWRQPQHF.

As for this clone: Other DNA variants within this sample encode the same CDR3. The chain joins TRBV13 to TRBJ2-3; the match to TRBD2 covers 12 bases. V shed 5 bases, J shed 2 bases, and the junction held 5 bases outside the gene matches. The germline gives CDR1 PRHDT, CDR2 FYEKMQ (reference sequence). The CDR3 extends over 16 amino acids. The chain's CDR3 is CASSPRLAGATDTQYF. In DNA form, the CDR3 reads TGTGCCAGCAGCCCCCGACTAGCGGGGGCCACAGATACGCAGTATTTT.

The chain links TRBV11-2 to TRBJ1-2; D is ambiguous. V lost 1 base to trimming and J lost 8 bases, with 8 bases between them. CDR1 and CDR2 (germline): SGHAT, FQNNGV. The CDR3 contains 12 residues. In DNA form, the CDR3 reads TGTGCCAGCAGCTTAGGAGGGTACGGCTACACCTTC. Residues: CASSLGGYGYTF.

The chain combines TRBV2 with TRBJ1-2; 12 positions agree with TRBD1. The CDR3 consists of 14 residues. The germline V gene encodes CDR1 SNHLY and CDR2 FYNNEI. Losses at the gene ends were 11 bases for V and 7 bases for J; bases not matched to a gene: 11. As DNA, the CDR3 is TGTGCCTGCAATACGGGACAGGGGGCGCGTGGCTACACCTTC. It translates to CACNTGQGARGYTF.

This clone has only one observation. V and J are TRBV18 and TRBJ2-7; D perhaps matches TRBD2 (5 bases). The V end was cut by 1 base, the J end by 3 bases, with 25 bases between. Germline CDR1 reads KGHSH; CDR2 reads LQKENI. The CDR3 runs 19 residues. CDR3 coding DNA: TGTGCCAGCTCACCACTTCGGGGAGCCCGCGTGGGTAAAGACTACGAGCAGTACTTC. This sequence encodes CASSPLRGARVGKDYEQYF.

This clone was seen only a few times. This chain links TRBV5-6 with TRBJ1-1; 9 nucleotides agree with TRBD1. Germline V gene lookup returns CDR1 SGHDT and CDR2 YYEEEE. This CDR3 spans 14 amino acids. Trimming at V came to 5 bases and at J to 10 bases, leaving 12 bases not matched to a gene. In DNA form, the CDR3 reads TGTGCCAGCAGTTCCGGGACAGGGCTTTCAATAGCTTTCTTT. Translation gives CASSSGTGLSIAFF.

The chain links TRBV7-9 to TRBJ2-1; 8 nucleotides agree with TRBD2. The germline V gene encodes CDR1 SEHNR and CDR2 FQNEAQ (reference sequence). This CDR3 region has 16 residues. V gave up 5 bases and J gave up 7 bases; unmatched junction bases: 13. CDR3 nucleotides: TGTGCCAGCAGCCAACCGGGCAGACTAGCGCGGAATGAGCAGTTCTTC. As protein: CASSQPGRLARNEQFF.

This chain connects TRBV7-2 to TRBJ1-1, with D perhaps matching TRBD1 (6 bases). In germline, CDR1 is SGHTA, CDR2 FQGNSA. Trimming stripped 4 bases from V and 0 bases from J, with 21 bases between. The CDR3 contains 18 residues. CDR3 amino acids: CASSSLVGGRRMNTEAFF. Written as DNA, the CDR3 is TGTGCCAGCAGCTCCTTAGTTGGGGGCAGGAGGATGAACACTGAAGCTTTCTTT.

This chain links TRBV2 with TRBJ2-5; D is uncertain. The closer fit of TRBJ2-7 to the DNA end suggests the J call may be wrong. The CDR3 has 12 amino acids. In germline, CDR1 is SNHLY, CDR2 FYNNEI. The CDR3 reads CASSDRRNEQYF. In DNA, the CDR3 is TGTGCCAGCTCGGATCGGCGGAACGAGCAGTACTTC.